The T cell receptor (beta chain) described here comes from a study of blood T cell repertoires in COVID-19. About the research overall: The analysed material was cDNA or gDNA that came from T cells, B-cell-depleted T cells, or PBMCs.

Data came from immunoSEQ multiplex PCR; TCRdb stores just in-frame clones and leaves some out. The sample contains 130,000 or so clones, around 84% of which appear only once. In terms of age and location, participants ranged from roughly 18 to 90 years and lived in under 30 US areas. Cohorts were based on clinical histories the participants reported. The CDR3 has 13 amino acids. After removal of 3 bases from V and 5 bases from J, the junction contained 6 bases not matched to a gene. The germline gives CDR1 SQVTM, CDR2 ANQGSEA. Sequenced sample: PBMCs or T cells enriched from blood (not recorded which). The chain has TRBV29-1 and TRBJ2-5, with 7 nucleotides matching TRBD2. The sequence was obtained from a woman in her twenties or thirties who had recovered from COVID-19. CDR3 protein: CSVEGGIGETQYF. CDR3 DNA sequence: TGCAGCGTTGAGGGGGGGATTGGGGAGACCCAGTACTTC.